Listed here are 10 T cell receptor beta chains from one sample, sequenced in a study of blood T cell repertoires in COVID-19. Profiled with immunoSEQ multiplex PCR; TCRdb holds only in-frame clones, not every one. The sample includes 150,000 or so clones, roughly 83% of them seen just once. Sample: peripheral blood. The receptors here all came from a woman aged 55-70 years with COVID-19, enrolled during active disease.

This clone turned up a few times. J is TRBJ1-6 and V is TRBV2, with D hard to call. V lost 1 base to trimming and J lost 0 bases, with 7 bases between them. This CDR3 has 16 residues. CDR1 and CDR2 (germline): SNHLY, FYNNEI. The CDR3 coding sequence is TGTGCCAGCAGTGAAGGCCAGAACTCCTATAATTCACCCCTCCACTTT. Translating gives CASSEGQNSYNSPLHF.

CDR3 sequence: CASGFSREGLNEQFF. As DNA, the CDR3 is TGTGCTAGTGGTTTTTCGCGGGAGGGTTTGAATGAGCAGTTCTTC. The V and J genes are TRBV12-5 and TRBJ2-1; 9 positions agree with TRBD2. CDR1 is LGHNT, CDR2 FRNRAP, per germline. The CDR3 length is 15 residues. Germline trimming cut 3 bases from V and 7 bases from J; bases unmatched to any gene: 7.

The chain uses TRBV24-1 and TRBJ2-1, with D tentatively TRBD2 (5 bases). There are 16 residues in the CDR3. Trimming cost V 0 bases and J 8 bases, with 16 bases left between them. The germline V gene encodes CDR1 KGHDR and CDR2 SFDVKD. The CDR3 is CATSDLKEVGSHEQFF. CDR3 DNA: TGTGCCACCAGTGATTTGAAGGAGGTAGGGAGTCATGAGCAGTTCTTC.

This clone came up once. The chain combines TRBV5-1 with TRBJ1-5; 7 nucleotides agree with TRBD1. Unmatched junction bases numbered 4, after V lost 3 bases and J lost 4 bases. The CDR3 contains 14 residues. The germline CDR1 and CDR2 sequences are SGHRS and YFSETQ. CDR3 loop: CASSSGQANQPQHF. DNA for the CDR3: TGCGCCAGCAGCTCTGGACAGGCAAATCAGCCCCAGCATTTT. The full variable domain, its missing parts supplied by reference TRBV5-1 and TRBJ1-5, is KAGVTQTPRYLIKTRGQQVTLSCSPISGHRSVSWYQQTPGQGLQFLFEYFSETQRNKGNFPGRFSGRQFSNSRSEMNVSTLELGDSALYLCASSSGQANQPQHFGDGTRLSIL.

The chain has TRBV25-1 and TRBJ2-1; 12 positions match TRBD2. The CDR3 has 15 amino acids. V lost 6 bases and J lost 1; bases outside the gene matches: 1. Germline-derived CDR1 and CDR2 are MGHDK and SYGVNS. CDR3 protein: CASSTSGGSYNEQFF. CDR3 sequence (DNA): TGTGCCAGCAGCACTAGCGGGGGGTCCTACAATGAGCAGTTCTTC.

The chain is built from TRBV6-6 and TRBJ1-1; 8 bases line up with TRBD1. Per the germline V gene, CDR1 is MNHNY and CDR2 is SVGAGI (reference sequence). This CDR3 has 15 amino acids. V dropped 6 bases and J dropped 6; count of bases not matched to a gene: 12. As DNA, the CDR3 is TGTGCCAGCAGCCCAGGGGGCCGTGCTGGGGCTGAAGCTTTCTTT. Protein: CASSPGGRAGAEAFF.

The chain employs TRBV10-3 and TRBJ2-3, with TRBD2 identical over 9 bases. Germline V CDR1 and CDR2: ENHRY, SYGVKD. The CDR3 covers 18 residues. With V trimmed by 0 bases and J by 3 bases, 10 bases remained unmatched. The CDR3 DNA reads as TGTGCCATCAGTGAGTCGATAGGCGGGGGGGCCGAGACAGATACGCAGTATTTT. This sequence encodes CAISESIGGGAETDTQYF.

The chain combines TRBV14 with TRBJ1-5; the match to TRBD1 covers 9 bases. V was pared by 4 bases and J by 2 bases, with 6 bases of the junction left unmatched. This CDR3 is 16 amino acids long. Germline V CDR1 and CDR2: SGHDN, FVKESK. The CDR3 DNA reads TGTGCCAGCAGCCCACCGGGACAGGGCGGCAATCAGCCCCAGCATTTT. It translates to CASSPPGQGGNQPQHF.

The rearrangement joins TRBV12-3 or TRBV12-4 to TRBJ1-1; D is ambiguous. V lost 3 bases and J 2 bases, leaving 7 bases between the germline ends. There are 13 residues in the CDR3. The CDR3 nucleotides read TGTGCCAGCAGTTTCTCCGTAAACACTGAAGCTTTCTTT. Its translation: CASSFSVNTEAFF.

This chain uses TRBV7-6 with TRBJ1-6; 7 positions match TRBD1. The CDR3 length is 13 residues. With 2 bases clipped from V and 13 bases from J, the junction kept 5 bases outside the gene matches. Germline-derived CDR1 and CDR2 are SGHVS and FNYEAQ. CDR3 bases: TGTGCCAGCAGCTTACAGGGGGTTTCGCCCCTCCACTTT. It codes for CASSLQGVSPLHF.